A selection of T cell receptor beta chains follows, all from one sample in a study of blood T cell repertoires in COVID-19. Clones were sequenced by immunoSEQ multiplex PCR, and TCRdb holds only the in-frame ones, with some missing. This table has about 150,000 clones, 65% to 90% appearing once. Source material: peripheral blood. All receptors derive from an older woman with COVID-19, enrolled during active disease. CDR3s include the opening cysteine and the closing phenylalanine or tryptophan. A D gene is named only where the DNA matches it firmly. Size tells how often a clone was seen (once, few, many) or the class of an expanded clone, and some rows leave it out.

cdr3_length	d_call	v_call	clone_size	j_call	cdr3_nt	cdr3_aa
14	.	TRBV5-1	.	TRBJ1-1	TGCGCCAGCAGCTTGAAGGGGGATGTCTCTGAAGCTTTCTTT	CASSLKGDVSEAFF
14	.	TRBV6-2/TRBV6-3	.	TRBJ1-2	TGTGCCAGCAGTTACTCGCGGGGGCGATTTGGCTACACCTTC	CASSYSRGRFGYTF
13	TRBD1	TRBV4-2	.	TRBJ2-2	TGTGCCAGTGACAGGGGAGGCACCGGGGAGCTGTTTTTT	CASDRGGTGELFF
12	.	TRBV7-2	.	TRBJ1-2	TGTGCCAGCAGTGACAGGTACTATGGCTACACCTTC	CASSDRYYGYTF
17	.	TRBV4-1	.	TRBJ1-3	TGCGCCAGCAGCCTCTTCGCCGTCTCCTACTCTGGAAACACCATATATTTT	CASSLFAVSYSGNTIYF
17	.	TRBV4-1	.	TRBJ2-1	TGCGCCAGCAGCCAACCTGGGGACTGGAGCTCCTACAATGAGCAGTTCTTC	CASSQPGDWSSYNEQFF
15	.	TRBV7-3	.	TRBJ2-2	TGTGCCAGCAGCTTCAGATCCTCGAACACCGGGGAGCTGTTTTTT	CASSFRSSNTGELFF
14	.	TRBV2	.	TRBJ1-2	TGTGCCAGCAGTGGCCGACAGTATAACTATGGCTACACCTTC	CASSGRQYNYGYTF
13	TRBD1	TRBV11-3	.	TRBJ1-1	TGTGCCAGCAGCATTAGACAGGGCGATGAAGCTTTCTTT	CASSIRQGDEAFF
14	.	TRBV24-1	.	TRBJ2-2	TGTGCCACCAGTGACCGCCCCCGAGCCGGGGAGCTGTTTTTT	CATSDRPRAGELFF
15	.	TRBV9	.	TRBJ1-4	TGTGCCAGCAGCCCTCAACAGTGGCCTAATGAAAAACTGTTTTTT	CASSPQQWPNEKLFF
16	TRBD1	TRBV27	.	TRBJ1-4	TGTGCCAGCAGTTTATCCTACAGGGGGCGTAATGAAAAACTGTTTTTT	CASSLSYRGRNEKLFF
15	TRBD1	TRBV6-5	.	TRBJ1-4	TGTGCCAGCACCCGGACAGGGGGGGGTGATGAAAAACTGTTTTTT	CASTRTGGGDEKLFF
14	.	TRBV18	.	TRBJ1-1	TGTGCCAGCTCCGTTGACTCGGGGAACACTGAAGCTTTCTTT	CASSVDSGNTEAFF
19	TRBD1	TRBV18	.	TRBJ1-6	TGTGCCAGCTCACCTCGCCCGCGGACAGGGGTCTCCTATAATTCACCCCTCCACTTT	CASSPRPRTGVSYNSPLHF
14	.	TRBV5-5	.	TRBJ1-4	TGTGCCAGCAGCGGGCCCCATTCAAGTGAAAAACTGTTTTTT	CASSGPHSSEKLFF
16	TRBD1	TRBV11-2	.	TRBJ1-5	TGTGCCAGCAGCTTAGCCCTGGGACAGCCAAATCAGCCCCAGCATTTT	CASSLALGQPNQPQHF
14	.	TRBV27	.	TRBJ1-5	TGTGCCAGCAGTTTATCGACTGGGGGCTCGGCCCAGCATTTT	CASSLSTGGSAQHF
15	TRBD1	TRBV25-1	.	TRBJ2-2	TGTGCCAGCAGTGTACCGACAGGGGCCGCCGGGGAGCTGTTTTTT	CASSVPTGAAGELFF
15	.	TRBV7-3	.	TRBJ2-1	TGTGCCAGCAGCTTAAATGGTGGGCCGTACAATGAGCAGTTCTTC	CASSLNGGPYNEQFF
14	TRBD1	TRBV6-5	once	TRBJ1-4	TGTGCCAGCTCTCAGGGGGCTGCTAATGAAAAACTGTTTTTT	CASSQGAANEKLFF
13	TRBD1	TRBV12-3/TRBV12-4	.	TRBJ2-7	TGTGCCAGCAGTGCACCGGGACAGTGGAAGCAGTACTTC	CASSAPGQWKQYF
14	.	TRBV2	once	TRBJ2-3	TGTGCCAGCAGTGGATCGCGGGGTATAGATACGCAGTATTTT	CASSGSRGIDTQYF
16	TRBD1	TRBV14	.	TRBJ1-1	TGTGCCAGCAGCCCCCTGAGAGGGGGCATGAACACTGAAGCTTTCTTT	CASSPLRGGMNTEAFF
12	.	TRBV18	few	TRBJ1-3	TGTGCCGGTGCGGGCTCAGGAAACACCATATATTTT	CAGAGSGNTIYF
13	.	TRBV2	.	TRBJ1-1	TGTGCCAGCCCCCCCAATCCAGACACTGAAGCTTTCTTT	CASPPNPDTEAFF
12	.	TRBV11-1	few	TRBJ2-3	TGTGCCAGCAGCCCCCAAACAGATACGCAGTATTTT	CASSPQTDTQYF
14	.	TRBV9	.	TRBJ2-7	TGTGCCAGCAGTTTTGGAGGGAGTGGATACGAGCAGTACTTC	CASSFGGSGYEQYF
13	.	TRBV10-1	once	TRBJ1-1	TGCGCCAGCAGTGAGAACACGAACACTGAAGCTTTCTTT	CASSENTNTEAFF
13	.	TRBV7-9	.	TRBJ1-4	TGTGCCAGCAGCCCCGGTCGAGGTGAAAAACTGTTTTTT	CASSPGRGEKLFF
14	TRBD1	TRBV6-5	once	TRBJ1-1	TGTGCCAGCAGTTCCCGGACAGGGAACACTGAAGCTTTCTTT	CASSSRTGNTEAFF
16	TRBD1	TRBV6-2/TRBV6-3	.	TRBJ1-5	TGTGCCAGCAGTCATTCGACAGGGGCCGGTGTTCAGCCCCAGCATTTT	CASSHSTGAGVQPQHF
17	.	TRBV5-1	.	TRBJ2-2	TGCGCCAGCAGCTTGGAATGGACCCGGGGAAACACCGGGGAGCTGTTTTTT	CASSLEWTRGNTGELFF
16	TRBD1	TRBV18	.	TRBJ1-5	TGTGCCAGCTCACCAGAGGGGGCAAGGAGCAATCAGTCCCAGCATTTT	CASSPEGARSNQSQHF
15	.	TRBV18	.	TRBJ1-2	TGTGCCAGCTCACCCTCCGGAGTCCCTAACTATGGCTACACCTTC	CASSPSGVPNYGYTF
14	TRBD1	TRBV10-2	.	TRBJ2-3	TGCGCCAGCAGTCCGGACAGGGGGCCAGATACGCAGTATTTT	CASSPDRGPDTQYF
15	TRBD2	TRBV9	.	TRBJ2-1	TGTGCCAGCAGCGTAGCGGGAGGGCTCTACAATGAGCAGTTCTTC	CASSVAGGLYNEQFF
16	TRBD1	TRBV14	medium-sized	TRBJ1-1	TGTGCCAGCAGCCTCCATTTATTACGACAGGGAGCAGAAGCTTTCTTT	CASSLHLLRQGAEAFF
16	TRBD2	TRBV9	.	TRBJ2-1	TGTGCCAGCAGCCCTTGGACTAGCGGGGGGTACAATGAGCAGTTCTTC	CASSPWTSGGYNEQFF
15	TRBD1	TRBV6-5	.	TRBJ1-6	TGTGCCAGCAGTTACAATGGACAGGGGAATTCACCCCTCCACTTT	CASSYNGQGNSPLHF
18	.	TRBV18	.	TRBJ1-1	TGTGCCAGCTCACTCAGGCGGGGGGCGCTTTCCGGGAACACTGAAGCTTTCTTT	CASSLRRGALSGNTEAFF
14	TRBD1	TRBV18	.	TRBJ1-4	TGTGCCAGCTCGGGGGACAGGGTCGGTGAAAAACTGTTTTTT	CASSGDRVGEKLFF
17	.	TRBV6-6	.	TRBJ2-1	TGTGCCAGCAGTCGTAGGGAGGATGGAATAAAGGGCAATGAGCAGTTCTTC	CASSRREDGIKGNEQFF
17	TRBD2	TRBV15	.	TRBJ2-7	TGTGCCACCAGCAGAGCGGCGGGGGGCGGGTTCTCCTACGAGCAGTACTTC	CATSRAAGGGFSYEQYF
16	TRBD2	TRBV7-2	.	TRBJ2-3	TGTGCCAGCAGCTTACGACTAGCGGGAACCACAGATACGCAGTATTTT	CASSLRLAGTTDTQYF
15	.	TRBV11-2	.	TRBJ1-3	TGTGCCAGCAGCTTCACCGCAGGGGACGGAAACACCATATATTTT	CASSFTAGDGNTIYF
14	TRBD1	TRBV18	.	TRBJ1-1	TGTGCCAGCTCGCGACAGGGATCGGACACTGAAGCTTTCTTT	CASSRQGSDTEAFF
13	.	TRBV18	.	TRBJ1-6	TGTGCCAGCTCACCTAAGGGAGAGTCACCCCTCCACTTT	CASSPKGESPLHF
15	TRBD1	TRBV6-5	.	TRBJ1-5	TGTGCCAGCAGCCGGACAGGGATACTCAATCAGCCCCAGCATTTT	CASSRTGILNQPQHF
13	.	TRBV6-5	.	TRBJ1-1	TGTGCCAGCAGCCACCAACAGGGAACTGAAGCTTTCTTT	CASSHQQGTEAFF
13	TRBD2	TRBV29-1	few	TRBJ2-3	TGCAGCGTTGCTAGCGGGGGAACAGATACGCAGTATTTT	CSVASGGTDTQYF